This T cell receptor (beta chain) was sequenced for a study of regulatory T cells in long-lasting Graves disease. The authors built TCR beta libraries using iRepertoire HTBI primers and Arm-PCR of CDR3 regions. Each CDR3 protein gets one entry after TCRdb re-called the multiplex PCR reads with MiXCR. The top ten hold more than 15% of the sample, which has over 350,000 distinct CDR3 sequences, 14% seen once. Trimming pared 5 bases from V and 8 bases from J, leaving 19 bases between. From germline, CDR1 is MDHEN and CDR2 SYDVKM. The CDR3 spans 15 residues. Indicated time point: newly diagnosed GD, antithyroid drugs for less than 3 months. PBMCs provided the RNA from which the TCR library was made. These data were likewise used in another study, on T cells in Graves' hyperthyroidism and ophthalmopathy.

The TCR originated in a woman in her 50s with Graves disease. The chain uses TRBV28 and TRBJ2-1; D could derive from TRBD1 or TRBD2 (5 bases each). Sequences were derived from peripheral blood mononuclear cells (PBMCs), sampled at new diagnosis, from a patient treated with antithyroid drugs. As DNA, the CDR3 is TGTGCCAGCAGTACTAGTTCCGCAAAAGGGGATGAGCAGTTCTTC. It specifies CASSTSSAKGDEQFF. Drawing the rest from reference TRBV28 and TRBJ2-1, the complete variable domain is DVKVTQSSRYLVKRTGEKVFLECVQDMDHENMFWYRQDPGLGLRLIYFSYDVKMKEKGDIPEGYSVSREKKERFSLILESASTNQTSMYLCASSTSSAKGDEQFFGPGTRLTVL.